Sequencing of this T cell receptor beta chain was carried out in a study of cytomegalovirus exposure and HLA in healthy donors. General observations from the study: High sensitivity and specificity were reportedly achieved when the classifier diagnosed cytomegalovirus status. The authors listed 150 to 200 TCR beta chains as cytomegalovirus-associated.

Measured with immunoSEQ multiplex PCR; TCRdb has only the in-frame clones, and not every one. The sample shows about 240,000 clones, around 88% of them seen only once. Trimming left V 5 bases short and J 5 bases short, with 10 bases between. Per the germline V gene, CDR1 is SGHTA and CDR2 is FQGNSA. The CDR3 extends over 12 amino acids. A note on this clone: Its antigen is still unknown.

The chain joins TRBV7-2 to TRBJ2-7; D is ambiguous. Sequenced sample: PBMCs. This sequence was found in a young woman in good health and CMV-seropositive. CDR3 in DNA: TGTGCCAGCAGCCCCGCGTCCCACGAGCAGTACTTC. Translated, it gives CASSPASHEQYF.